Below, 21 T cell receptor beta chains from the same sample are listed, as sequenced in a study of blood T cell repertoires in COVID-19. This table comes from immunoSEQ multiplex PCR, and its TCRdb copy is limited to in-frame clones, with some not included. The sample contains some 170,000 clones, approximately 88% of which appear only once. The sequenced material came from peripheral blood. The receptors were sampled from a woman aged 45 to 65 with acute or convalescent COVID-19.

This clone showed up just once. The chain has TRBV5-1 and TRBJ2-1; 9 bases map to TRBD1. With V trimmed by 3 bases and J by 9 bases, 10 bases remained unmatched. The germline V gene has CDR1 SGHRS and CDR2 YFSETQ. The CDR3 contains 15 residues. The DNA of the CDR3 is TGCGCCAGCAGCTCGGACTCCGGGACAGGGTTTGAGCAGTTCTTC. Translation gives CASSSDSGTGFEQFF.

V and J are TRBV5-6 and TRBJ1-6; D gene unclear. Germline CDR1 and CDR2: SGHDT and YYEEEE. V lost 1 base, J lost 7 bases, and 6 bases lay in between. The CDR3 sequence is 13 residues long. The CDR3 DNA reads TGTGCCAGCAGCTTGACGGAGAATTCACCCCTCCACTTT. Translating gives CASSLTENSPLHF.

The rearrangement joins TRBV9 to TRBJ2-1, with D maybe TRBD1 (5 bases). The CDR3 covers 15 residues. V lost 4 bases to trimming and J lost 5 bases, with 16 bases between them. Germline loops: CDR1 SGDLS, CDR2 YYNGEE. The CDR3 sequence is CASSTQGSPNNEQFF. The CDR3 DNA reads TGTGCCAGCAGCACCCAGGGATCACCTAACAATGAGCAGTTCTTC.

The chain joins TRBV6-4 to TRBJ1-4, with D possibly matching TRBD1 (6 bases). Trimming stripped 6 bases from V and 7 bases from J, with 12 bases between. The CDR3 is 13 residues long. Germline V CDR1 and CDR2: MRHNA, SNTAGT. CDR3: CASSQGLGEKLFF. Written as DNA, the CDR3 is TGTGCCAGCAGCCAGGGGTTGGGTGAAAAACTGTTTTTT.

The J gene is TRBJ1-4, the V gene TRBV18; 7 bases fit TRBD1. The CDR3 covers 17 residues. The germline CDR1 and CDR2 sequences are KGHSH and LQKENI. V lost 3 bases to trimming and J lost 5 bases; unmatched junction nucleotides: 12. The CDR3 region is CASSPRHRQGGNEKLFF. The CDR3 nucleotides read TGTGCCAGCTCACCTCGCCATCGACAGGGAGGAAATGAAAAACTGTTTTTT. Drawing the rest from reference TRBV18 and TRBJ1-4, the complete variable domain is NAGVMQNPRHLVRRRGQEARLRCSPMKGHSHVYWYRQLPEEGLKFMVYLQKENIIDESGMPKERFSAEFPKEGPSILRIQQVVRGDSAAYFCASSPRHRQGGNEKLFFGSGTQLSVL.

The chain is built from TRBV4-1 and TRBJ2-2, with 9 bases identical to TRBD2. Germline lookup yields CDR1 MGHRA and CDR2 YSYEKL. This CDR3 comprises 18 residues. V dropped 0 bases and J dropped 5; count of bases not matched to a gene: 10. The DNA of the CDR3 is TGCGCCAGCAGCCAAGAGATCAATAGCGGGAGAAAAACCGGGGAGCTGTTTTTT. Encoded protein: CASSQEINSGRKTGELFF.

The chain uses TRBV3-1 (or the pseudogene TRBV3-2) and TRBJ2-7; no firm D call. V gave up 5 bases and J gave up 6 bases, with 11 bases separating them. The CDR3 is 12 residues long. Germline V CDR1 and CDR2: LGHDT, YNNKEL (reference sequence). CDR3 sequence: CASSLAFGEQYF. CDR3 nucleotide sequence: TGTGCCAGCAGCTTAGCTTTCGGCGAGCAGTACTTC.

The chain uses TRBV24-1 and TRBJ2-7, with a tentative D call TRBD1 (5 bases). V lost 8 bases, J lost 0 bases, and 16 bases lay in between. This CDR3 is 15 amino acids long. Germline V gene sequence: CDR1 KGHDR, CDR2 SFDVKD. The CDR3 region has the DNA TGTGCCACCACCCTCCAAAAGGACAACTCCTACGAGCAGTACTTC. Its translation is CATTLQKDNSYEQYF.

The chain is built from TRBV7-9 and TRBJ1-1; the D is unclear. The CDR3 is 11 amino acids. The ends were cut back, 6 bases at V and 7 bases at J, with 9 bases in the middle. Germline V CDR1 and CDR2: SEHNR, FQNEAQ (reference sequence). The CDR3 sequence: CASRAGFEAFF. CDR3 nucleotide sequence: TGTGCCAGCAGAGCGGGATTTGAAGCTTTCTTT.

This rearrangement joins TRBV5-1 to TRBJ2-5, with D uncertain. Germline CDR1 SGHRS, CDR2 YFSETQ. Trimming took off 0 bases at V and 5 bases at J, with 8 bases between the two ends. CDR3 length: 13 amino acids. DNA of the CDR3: TGCGCCAGCAGCTTGGGGCAGGCGGAGACCCAGTACTTC. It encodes CASSLGQAETQYF.

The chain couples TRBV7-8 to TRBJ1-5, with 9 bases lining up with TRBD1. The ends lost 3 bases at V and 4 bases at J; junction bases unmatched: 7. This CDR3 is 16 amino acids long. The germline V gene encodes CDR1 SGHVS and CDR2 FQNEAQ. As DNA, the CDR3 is TGTGCCAGCAGCTTGGAGGACAGGGGTGTGAATCAGCCCCAGCATTTT. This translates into CASSLEDRGVNQPQHF. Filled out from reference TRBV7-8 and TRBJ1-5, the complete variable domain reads GAGVSQSPRYKVAKRGQDVALRCDPISGHVSLFWYQQALGQGPEFLTYFQNEAQLDKSGLPSDRFFAERPEGSVSTLKIQRTQQEDSAVYLCASSLEDRGVNQPQHFGDGTRLSIL.

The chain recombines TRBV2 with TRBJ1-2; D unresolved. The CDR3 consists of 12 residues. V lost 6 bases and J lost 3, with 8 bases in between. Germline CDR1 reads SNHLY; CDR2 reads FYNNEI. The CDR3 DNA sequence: TGTGCCAGCAGCCCCCATGACTATGGCTACACCTTC. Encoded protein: CASSPHDYGYTF.

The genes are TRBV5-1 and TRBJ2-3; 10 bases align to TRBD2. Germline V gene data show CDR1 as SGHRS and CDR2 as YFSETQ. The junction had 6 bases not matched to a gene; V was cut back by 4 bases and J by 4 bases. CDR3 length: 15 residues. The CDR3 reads CASSQGAGGPDTQYF. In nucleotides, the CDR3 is TGCGCCAGCAGCCAGGGAGCGGGAGGGCCAGATACGCAGTATTTT.

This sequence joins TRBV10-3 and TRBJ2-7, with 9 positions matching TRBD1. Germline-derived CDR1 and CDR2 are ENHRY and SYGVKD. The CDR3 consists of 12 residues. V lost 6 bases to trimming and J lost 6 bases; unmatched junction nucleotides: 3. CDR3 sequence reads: CAISETGGEQYF. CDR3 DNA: TGTGCCATCAGCGAGACAGGGGGCGAGCAGTACTTC.

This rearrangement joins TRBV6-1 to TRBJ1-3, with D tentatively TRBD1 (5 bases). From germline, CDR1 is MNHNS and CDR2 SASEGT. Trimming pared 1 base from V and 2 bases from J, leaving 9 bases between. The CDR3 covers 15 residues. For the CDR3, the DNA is TGTGCCAGCAGTGAAGGCGGGGGAGCTGGAAACACCATATATTTT. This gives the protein CASSEGGGAGNTIYF.

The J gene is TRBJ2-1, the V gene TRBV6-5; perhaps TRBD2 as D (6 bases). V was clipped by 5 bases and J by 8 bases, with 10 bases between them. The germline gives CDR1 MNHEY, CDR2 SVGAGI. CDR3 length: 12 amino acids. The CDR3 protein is CASSRRGDEQFF. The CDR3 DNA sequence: TGTGCCAGCAGTAGGAGGGGCGATGAGCAGTTCTTC.

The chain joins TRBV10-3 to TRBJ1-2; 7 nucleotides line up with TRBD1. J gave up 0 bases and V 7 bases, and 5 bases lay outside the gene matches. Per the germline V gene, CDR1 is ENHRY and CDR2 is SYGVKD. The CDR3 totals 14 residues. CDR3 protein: CAITPGQTNYGYTF. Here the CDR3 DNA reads TGTGCCATCACCCCGGGACAGACTAACTATGGCTACACCTTC.

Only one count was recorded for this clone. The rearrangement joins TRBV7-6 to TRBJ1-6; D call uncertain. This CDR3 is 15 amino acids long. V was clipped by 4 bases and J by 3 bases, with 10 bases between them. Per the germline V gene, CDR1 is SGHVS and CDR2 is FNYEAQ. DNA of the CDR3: TGTGCCAGCAGCTCCGGACTGAGCTATAATTCACCCCTCCACTTT. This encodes CASSSGLSYNSPLHF.

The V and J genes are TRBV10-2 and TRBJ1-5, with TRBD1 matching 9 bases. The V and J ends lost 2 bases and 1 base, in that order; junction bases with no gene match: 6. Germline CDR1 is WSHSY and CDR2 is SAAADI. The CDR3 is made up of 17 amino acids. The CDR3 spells CASSEGQGIRSNQPQHF. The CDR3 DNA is TGCGCCAGCAGTGAGGGACAGGGGATTAGGAGCAATCAGCCCCAGCATTTT.

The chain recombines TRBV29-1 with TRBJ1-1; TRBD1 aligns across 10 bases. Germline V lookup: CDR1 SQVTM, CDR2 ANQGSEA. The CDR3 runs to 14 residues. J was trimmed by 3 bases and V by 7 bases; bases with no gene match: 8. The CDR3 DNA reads TGCAGCGCCCGGGACAGGGGATATGACACTGAAGCTTTCTTT. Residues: CSARDRGYDTEAFF.

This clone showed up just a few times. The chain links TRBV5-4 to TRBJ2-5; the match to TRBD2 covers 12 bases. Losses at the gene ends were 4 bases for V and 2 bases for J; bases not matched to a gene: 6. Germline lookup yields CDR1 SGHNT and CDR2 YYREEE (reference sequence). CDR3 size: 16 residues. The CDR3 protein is CASSPSGGVGQETQYF. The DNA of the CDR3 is TGTGCCAGCAGCCCTAGCGGGGGGGTGGGTCAAGAGACCCAGTACTTC.